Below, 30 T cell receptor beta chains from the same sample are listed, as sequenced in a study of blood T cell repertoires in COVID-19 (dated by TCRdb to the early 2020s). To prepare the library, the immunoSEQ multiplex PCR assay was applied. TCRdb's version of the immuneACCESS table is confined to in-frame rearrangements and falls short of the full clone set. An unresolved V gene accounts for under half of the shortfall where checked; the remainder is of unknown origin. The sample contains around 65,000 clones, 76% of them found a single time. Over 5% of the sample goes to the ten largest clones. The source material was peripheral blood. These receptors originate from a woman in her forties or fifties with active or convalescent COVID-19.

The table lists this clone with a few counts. CDR3 nucleotides: TGTGCCAGCAGCACTCGGTCCAACACTGAAGCTTTCTTT. It yields the protein CASSTRSNTEAFF. V usage is TRBV7-9 and J usage is TRBJ1-1; D is unclear. This CDR3 has 13 residues. The ends were cut back, 5 bases at V and 2 bases at J, with 9 bases in the middle. Germline V gene sequence: CDR1 SEHNR, CDR2 FQNEAQ (reference sequence). Variable domain in full (rest from reference TRBV7-9 and TRBJ1-1): DTGVSQNPRHKITKRGQNVTFRCDPISEHNRLYWYRQTLGQGPEFLTYFQNEAQLEKSRLLSDRFSAERPKGSFSTLEIQRTEQGDSAMYLCASSTRSNTEAFFGQGTRLTVV.

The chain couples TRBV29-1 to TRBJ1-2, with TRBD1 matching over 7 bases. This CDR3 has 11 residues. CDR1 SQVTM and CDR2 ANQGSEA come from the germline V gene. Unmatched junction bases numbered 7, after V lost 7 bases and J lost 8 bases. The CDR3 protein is CSAGGAIGYTF. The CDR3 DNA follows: TGCAGCGCAGGGGGGGCGATCGGCTACACCTTC. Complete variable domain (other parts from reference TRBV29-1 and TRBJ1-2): SAVISQKPSRDICQRGTSLTIQCQVDSQVTMMFWYRQQPGQSLTLIATANQGSEATYESGFVIDKFPISRPNLTFSTLTVSNMSPEDSSIYLCSAGGAIGYTFGSGTRLTVV.

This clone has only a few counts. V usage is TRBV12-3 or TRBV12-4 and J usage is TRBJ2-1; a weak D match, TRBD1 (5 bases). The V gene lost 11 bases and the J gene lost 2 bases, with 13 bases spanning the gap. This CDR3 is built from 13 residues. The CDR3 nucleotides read TGTGCCGGTTCCCAAGGGGCCTACAATGAGCAGTTCTTC. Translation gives CAGSQGAYNEQFF.

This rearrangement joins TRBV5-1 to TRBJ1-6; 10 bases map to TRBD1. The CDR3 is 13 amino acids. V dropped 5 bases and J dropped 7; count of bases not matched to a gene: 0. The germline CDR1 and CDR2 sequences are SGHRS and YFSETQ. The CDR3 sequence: CASRDRGNSPLHF. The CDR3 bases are TGCGCCAGCAGGGACAGGGGGAATTCACCCCTCCACTTT.

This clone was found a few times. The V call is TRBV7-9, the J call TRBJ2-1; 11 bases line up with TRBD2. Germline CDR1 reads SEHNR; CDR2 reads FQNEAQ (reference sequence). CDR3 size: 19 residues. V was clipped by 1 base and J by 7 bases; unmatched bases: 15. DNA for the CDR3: TGTGCCAGCAGCTTAGGTTGGCTAGCGGGAGGTCCGCGGAGAAATGAGCAGTTCTTC. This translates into CASSLGWLAGGPRRNEQFF.

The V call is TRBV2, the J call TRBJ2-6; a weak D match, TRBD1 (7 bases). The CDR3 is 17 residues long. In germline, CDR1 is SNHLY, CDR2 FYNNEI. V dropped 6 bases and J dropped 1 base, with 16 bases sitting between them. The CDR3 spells CASRRGQTPSGANVLTF. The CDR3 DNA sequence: TGTGCCAGCAGGCGGGGACAGACACCTTCTGGGGCCAACGTCCTGACTTTC.

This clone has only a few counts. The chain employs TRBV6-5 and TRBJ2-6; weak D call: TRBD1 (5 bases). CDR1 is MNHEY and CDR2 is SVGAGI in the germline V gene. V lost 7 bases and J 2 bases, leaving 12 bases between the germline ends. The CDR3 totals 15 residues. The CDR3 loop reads CASTQGITGANVLTF. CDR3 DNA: TGTGCCAGCACCCAGGGTATAACTGGGGCCAACGTCCTGACTTTC.

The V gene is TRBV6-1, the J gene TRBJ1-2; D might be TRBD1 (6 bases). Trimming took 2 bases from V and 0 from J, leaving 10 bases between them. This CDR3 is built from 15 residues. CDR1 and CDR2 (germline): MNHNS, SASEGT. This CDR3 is CASSEITGTNYGYTF. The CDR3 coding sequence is TGTGCCAGCAGTGAAATAACAGGGACTAACTATGGCTACACCTTC.

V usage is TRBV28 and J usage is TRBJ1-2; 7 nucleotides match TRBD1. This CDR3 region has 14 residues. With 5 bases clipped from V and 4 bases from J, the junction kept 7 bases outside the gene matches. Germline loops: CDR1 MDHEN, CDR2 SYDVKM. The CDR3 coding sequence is TGTGCCAGCAGTACCGCCGGGACAGCCTATGGCTACACCTTC. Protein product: CASSTAGTAYGYTF.

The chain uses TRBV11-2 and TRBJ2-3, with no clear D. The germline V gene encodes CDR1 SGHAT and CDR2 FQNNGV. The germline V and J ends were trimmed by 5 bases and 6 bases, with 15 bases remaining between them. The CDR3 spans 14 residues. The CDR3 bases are TGTGCCAGCAGCCCTGCTACCGCCGGGGATACGCAGTATTTT. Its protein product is CASSPATAGDTQYF.

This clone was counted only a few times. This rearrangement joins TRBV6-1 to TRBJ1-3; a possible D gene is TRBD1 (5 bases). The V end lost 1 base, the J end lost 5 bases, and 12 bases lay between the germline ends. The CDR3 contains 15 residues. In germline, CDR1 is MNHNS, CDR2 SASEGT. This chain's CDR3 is CASSEGGGGRNTIYF. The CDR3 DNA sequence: TGTGCCAGCAGTGAAGGGGGGGGAGGGAGAAACACCATATATTTT.

CDR3 nucleotide sequence: TGTGCCAGCAGCCTCAGGAGCGGGGGGGGCCAAAACATTCAGTACTTC. It codes for CASSLRSGGGQNIQYF. This chain uses TRBV7-2 with TRBJ2-4; 10 bases agree with TRBD2. The CDR3 totals 16 residues. Germline V lookup: CDR1 SGHTA, CDR2 FQGNSA. V shed 5 bases and J 5 bases; nucleotides not matched to a gene: 9.

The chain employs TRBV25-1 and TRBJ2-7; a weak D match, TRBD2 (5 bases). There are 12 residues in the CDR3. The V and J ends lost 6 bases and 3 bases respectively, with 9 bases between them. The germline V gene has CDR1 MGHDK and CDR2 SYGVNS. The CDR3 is CASRGDGYEQYF. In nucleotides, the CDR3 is TGTGCCAGCAGGGGAGACGGCTACGAGCAGTACTTC.

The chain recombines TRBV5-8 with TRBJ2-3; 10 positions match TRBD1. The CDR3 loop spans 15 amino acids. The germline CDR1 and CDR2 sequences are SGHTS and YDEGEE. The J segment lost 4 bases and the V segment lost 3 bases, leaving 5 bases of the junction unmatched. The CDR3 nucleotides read TGTGCCAGCAGCTCCCACGGGACAGGGGCAGATACGCAGTATTTT. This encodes CASSSHGTGADTQYF.

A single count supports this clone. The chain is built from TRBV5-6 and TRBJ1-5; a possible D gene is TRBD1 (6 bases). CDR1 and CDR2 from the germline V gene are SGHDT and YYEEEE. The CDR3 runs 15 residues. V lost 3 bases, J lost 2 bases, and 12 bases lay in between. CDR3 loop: CASSSRGWGNQPQHF. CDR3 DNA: TGTGCCAGCAGCTCCAGGGGTTGGGGCAATCAGCCCCAGCATTTT. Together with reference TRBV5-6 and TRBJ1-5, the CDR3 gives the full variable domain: DAGVTQSPTHLIKTRGQQVTLRCSPKSGHDTVSWYQQALGQGPQFIFQYYEEEERQRGNFPDRFSGHQFPNYSSELNVNALLLGDSALYLCASSSRGWGNQPQHFGDGTRLSIL.

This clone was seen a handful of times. The CDR3 protein is CAIRGQGGNTEAFF. The DNA for the CDR3 is TGTGCCATCAGGGGACAGGGAGGGAACACTGAAGCTTTCTTT. This chain connects TRBV10-3 to TRBJ1-1; 9 bases are shared with TRBD1. Germline CDR1 is ENHRY and CDR2 is SYGVKD. Germline trimming cut 6 bases from V and 1 base from J; bases unmatched to any gene: 3. The CDR3 has 14 residues.

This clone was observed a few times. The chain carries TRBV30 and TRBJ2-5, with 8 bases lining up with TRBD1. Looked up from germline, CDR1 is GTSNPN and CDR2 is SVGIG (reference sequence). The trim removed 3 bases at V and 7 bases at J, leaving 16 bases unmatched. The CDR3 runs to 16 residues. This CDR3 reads CAWSPGQVLSGGTQYF. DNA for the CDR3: TGTGCCTGGAGCCCGGGACAGGTCCTATCCGGGGGGACCCAGTACTTC.

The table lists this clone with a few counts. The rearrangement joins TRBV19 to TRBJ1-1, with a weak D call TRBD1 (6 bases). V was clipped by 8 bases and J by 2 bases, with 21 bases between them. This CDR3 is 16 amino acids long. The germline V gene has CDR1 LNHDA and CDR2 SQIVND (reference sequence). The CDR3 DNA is TGTGCCAGTTCACACCCCCAATACAGGGCAAACACTGAAGCTTTCTTT. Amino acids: CASSHPQYRANTEAFF. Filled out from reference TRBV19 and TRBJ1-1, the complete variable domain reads DGGITQSPKYLFRKEGQNVTLSCEQNLNHDAMYWYRQDPGQGLRLIYYSQIVNDFQKGDIAEGYSVSREKKESFPLTVTSAQKNPTAFYLCASSHPQYRANTEAFFGQGTRLTVV.

The CDR3 DNA is TGTGCCAGCAGAGGACAGCCCCAAGAGACCCAGTACTTC. Protein: CASRGQPQETQYF. V is TRBV7-2 and J is TRBJ2-5; D perhaps matches TRBD1 (6 bases). The CDR3 contains 13 residues. Trimming cost V 6 bases and J 1 base, with 9 bases left between them. Germline CDR1 reads SGHTA; CDR2 reads FQGNSA.

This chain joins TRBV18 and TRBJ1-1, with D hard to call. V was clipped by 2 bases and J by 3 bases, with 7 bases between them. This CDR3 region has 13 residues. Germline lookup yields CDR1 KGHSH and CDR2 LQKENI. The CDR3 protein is CASSPSGDTEAFF. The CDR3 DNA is TGTGCCAGCTCACCATCCGGGGACACTGAAGCTTTCTTT.

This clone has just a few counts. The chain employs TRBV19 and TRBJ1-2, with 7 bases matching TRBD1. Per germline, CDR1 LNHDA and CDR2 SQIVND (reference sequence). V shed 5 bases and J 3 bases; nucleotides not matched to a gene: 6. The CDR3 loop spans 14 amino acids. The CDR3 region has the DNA TGTGCCAGTAGTCCGGGACAGCCCCACTATGGCTACACCTTC. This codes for CASSPGQPHYGYTF. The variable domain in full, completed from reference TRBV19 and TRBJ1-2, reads DGGITQSPKYLFRKEGQNVTLSCEQNLNHDAMYWYRQDPGQGLRLIYYSQIVNDFQKGDIAEGYSVSREKKESFPLTVTSAQKNPTAFYLCASSPGQPHYGYTFGSGTRLTVV.

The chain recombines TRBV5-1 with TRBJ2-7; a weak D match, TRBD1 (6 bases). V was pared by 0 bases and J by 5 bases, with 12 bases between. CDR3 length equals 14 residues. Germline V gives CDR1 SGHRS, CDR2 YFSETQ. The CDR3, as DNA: TGCGCCAGCAGCTTGGGGCAGGGGATCCACGAGCAGTACTTC. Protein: CASSLGQGIHEQYF.

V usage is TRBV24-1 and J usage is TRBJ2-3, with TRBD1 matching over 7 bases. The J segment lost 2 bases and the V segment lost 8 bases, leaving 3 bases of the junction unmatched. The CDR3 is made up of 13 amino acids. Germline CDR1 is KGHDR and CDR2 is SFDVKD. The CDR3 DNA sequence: TGTGCCACCAAAACAGGGGACACAGATACGCAGTATTTT. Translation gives CATKTGDTDTQYF.

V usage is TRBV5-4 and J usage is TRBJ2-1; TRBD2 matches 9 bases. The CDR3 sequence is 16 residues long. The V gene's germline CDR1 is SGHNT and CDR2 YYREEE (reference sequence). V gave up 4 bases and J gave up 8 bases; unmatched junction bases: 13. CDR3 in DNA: TGTGCCAGCAGCGCTGGAGGGACTAGCCTTATGGATGAGCAGTTCTTC. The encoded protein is CASSAGGTSLMDEQFF.

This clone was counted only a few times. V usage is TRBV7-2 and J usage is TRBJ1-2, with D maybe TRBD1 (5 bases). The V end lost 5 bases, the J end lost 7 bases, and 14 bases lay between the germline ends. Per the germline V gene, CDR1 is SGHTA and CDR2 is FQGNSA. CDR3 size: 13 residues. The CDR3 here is CASSRERGGGYTF. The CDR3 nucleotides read TGTGCCAGCAGCCGAGAGCGGGGGGGTGGCTACACCTTC.

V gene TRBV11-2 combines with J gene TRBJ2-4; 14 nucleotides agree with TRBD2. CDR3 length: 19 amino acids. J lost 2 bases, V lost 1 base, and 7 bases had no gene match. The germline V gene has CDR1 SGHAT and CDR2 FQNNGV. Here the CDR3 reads CASSLGRLAGGPSKNIQYF. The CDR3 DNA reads TGTGCCAGCAGCTTAGGCCGACTAGCGGGAGGGCCTTCCAAAAACATTCAGTACTTC.

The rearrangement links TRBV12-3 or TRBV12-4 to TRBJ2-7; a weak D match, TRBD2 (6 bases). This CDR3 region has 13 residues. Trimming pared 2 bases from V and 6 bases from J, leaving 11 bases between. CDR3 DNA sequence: TGTGCCAGCAGTTTACGGGAGAACGGCGAGCAGTACTTC. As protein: CASSLRENGEQYF.

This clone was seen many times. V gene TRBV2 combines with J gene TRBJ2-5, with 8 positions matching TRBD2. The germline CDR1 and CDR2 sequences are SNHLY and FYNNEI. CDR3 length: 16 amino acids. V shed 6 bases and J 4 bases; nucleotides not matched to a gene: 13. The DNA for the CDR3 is TGTGCCAGCAGGGACACGAGCGGGGGCGGCGCAGAGACCCAGTACTTC. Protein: CASRDTSGGGAETQYF.

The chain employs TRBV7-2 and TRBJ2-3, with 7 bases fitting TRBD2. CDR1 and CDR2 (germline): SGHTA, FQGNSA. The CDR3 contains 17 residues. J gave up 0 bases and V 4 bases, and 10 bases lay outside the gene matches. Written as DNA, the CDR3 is TGTGCCAGCAGCTCCGGGACTATTGCGGCTAGCACAGATACGCAGTATTTT. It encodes CASSSGTIAASTDTQYF.

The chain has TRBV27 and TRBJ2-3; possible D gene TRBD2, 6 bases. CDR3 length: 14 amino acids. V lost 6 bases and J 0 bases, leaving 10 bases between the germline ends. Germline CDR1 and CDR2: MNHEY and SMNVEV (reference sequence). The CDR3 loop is CASRGDWSTDTQYF. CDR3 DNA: TGTGCCAGCAGGGGGGACTGGAGCACAGATACGCAGTATTTT.